This is a list of T cell receptor beta chains from one sample in a study of blood T cell repertoires in COVID-19. Libraries were prepared by immunoSEQ multiplex PCR; TCRdb keeps only in-frame clonotypes and omits some of them. Among roughly 60,000 clones listed, about 87% were seen once. Sequenced: peripheral blood. The receptors were sampled from a human donor with active COVID-19. The donor label of this sample is uncertain. Each CDR3 is given with its conserved first and last residue. Each record gives: clone size, D gene, CDR3 length, J gene, V gene, CDR3 DNA, CDR3 protein. D genes are given only for firm matches. Clone size is shown for a subset of rows, as once, few, many or a class of expanded clone.

clone_size: few
d_call: TRBD1
cdr3_length: 13
j_call: TRBJ1-2
v_call: TRBV30
cdr3_nt: TGTGCCTGGAGCCGGGACAGGCCCTATGGCTACACCTTC
cdr3_aa: CAWSRDRPYGYTF

clone_size: NA
d_call: NA
cdr3_length: 11
j_call: TRBJ2-1
v_call: TRBV6-5
cdr3_nt: TGTGCCACCCAGGGGTACAATGAGCAGTTCTTC
cdr3_aa: CATQGYNEQFF

clone_size: NA
d_call: TRBD2
cdr3_length: 15
j_call: TRBJ2-3
v_call: TRBV5-6
cdr3_nt: TGTGCCAGCAGCCACCTTAGCGGGTCGGGAGATACGCAGTATTTT
cdr3_aa: CASSHLSGSGDTQYF

clone_size: NA
d_call: TRBD1
cdr3_length: 14
j_call: TRBJ2-7
v_call: TRBV18
cdr3_nt: TGTGCCAGCTCACCAACAGGGGCGATTTACGAGCAGTACTTC
cdr3_aa: CASSPTGAIYEQYF

clone_size: NA
d_call: NA
cdr3_length: 19
j_call: TRBJ1-5
v_call: TRBV4-1
cdr3_nt: TGCGCCAGCAGCCAAGATCCGCGAAACCCTCCGACAGATAATCAGCCCCAGCATTTT
cdr3_aa: CASSQDPRNPPTDNQPQHF

clone_size: NA
d_call: TRBD2
cdr3_length: 14
j_call: TRBJ2-4
v_call: TRBV29-1
cdr3_nt: TGCAGCGTCGGTGCGGGGCTAGCGGAAAACATTCAGTACTTC
cdr3_aa: CSVGAGLAENIQYF

clone_size: NA
d_call: NA
cdr3_length: 11
j_call: TRBJ2-7
v_call: TRBV7-3
cdr3_nt: TGTGCCAGCGGTTCAGGGGACGAGCAGTACTTC
cdr3_aa: CASGSGDEQYF

clone_size: NA
d_call: NA
cdr3_length: 15
j_call: TRBJ2-1
v_call: TRBV28
cdr3_nt: TGTGCCAGCGGCCGAAGGACAGCCACCTACAATGAGCAGTTCTTC
cdr3_aa: CASGRRTATYNEQFF

clone_size: NA
d_call: NA
cdr3_length: 14
j_call: TRBJ2-7
v_call: TRBV5-1
cdr3_nt: TGCGCCTCCGGCGAACAGGGAGGGTCCTACGAGCAGTACTTC
cdr3_aa: CASGEQGGSYEQYF

clone_size: once
d_call: NA
cdr3_length: 15
j_call: TRBJ1-2
v_call: TRBV6-6
cdr3_nt: TGTGCCAGCAGTTACGGGGCAGGGGCTAACTATGGCTACACCTTC
cdr3_aa: CASSYGAGANYGYTF

clone_size: NA
d_call: NA
cdr3_length: 15
j_call: TRBJ1-6
v_call: TRBV9
cdr3_nt: TGTGCCAGCAGCGGTGCTGGGGCCTCGGATTCACCCCTCCACTTT
cdr3_aa: CASSGAGASDSPLHF

clone_size: NA
d_call: NA
cdr3_length: 13
j_call: TRBJ1-2
v_call: TRBV3-1/TRBV3-2
cdr3_nt: TGTGCCAGCAGCCAAGCAGGGGTGGGTGGCTACACCTTC
cdr3_aa: CASSQAGVGGYTF

clone_size: NA
d_call: TRBD2
cdr3_length: 17
j_call: TRBJ2-1
v_call: TRBV14
cdr3_nt: TGTGCCAGCAGCTTACAGCCGGGACTAGCGGGAATATTTCGGCAGTTCTTC
cdr3_aa: CASSLQPGLAGIFRQFF

clone_size: NA
d_call: TRBD2
cdr3_length: 17
j_call: TRBJ2-7
v_call: TRBV12-5
cdr3_nt: TGTGCTAGTGGTTTGGACCTCCTCGGCGGGGGGGCCTACGAGCAGTACTTC
cdr3_aa: CASGLDLLGGGAYEQYF

clone_size: NA
d_call: TRBD1
cdr3_length: 16
j_call: TRBJ1-1
v_call: TRBV7-9
cdr3_nt: TGTGCCAGCAGCTTCGGAGGCAGCCACAGGGGCACTGAAGCTTTCTTT
cdr3_aa: CASSFGGSHRGTEAFF

clone_size: NA
d_call: NA
cdr3_length: 13
j_call: TRBJ2-7
v_call: TRBV6-2/TRBV6-3
cdr3_nt: TGTGCCAGCAGTTACCGGGACACCTACGAGCAGTACTTC
cdr3_aa: CASSYRDTYEQYF

clone_size: NA
d_call: NA
cdr3_length: 11
j_call: TRBJ1-2
v_call: TRBV28
cdr3_nt: TGTGCCAGCAGTCCAGGGTATCGCTACACCTTC
cdr3_aa: CASSPGYRYTF

clone_size: NA
d_call: TRBD1
cdr3_length: 13
j_call: TRBJ2-1
v_call: TRBV2
cdr3_nt: TGTGCCAGCAGCGGGACAGGGAGCCATGAGCAGTTCTTC
cdr3_aa: CASSGTGSHEQFF

clone_size: NA
d_call: NA
cdr3_length: 12
j_call: TRBJ1-2
v_call: TRBV6-5
cdr3_nt: TGTGCCAGCACCAACAGCGGCTATGGCTACACCTTC
cdr3_aa: CASTNSGYGYTF

clone_size: NA
d_call: TRBD1
cdr3_length: 16
j_call: TRBJ2-2
v_call: TRBV7-2
cdr3_nt: TGTGCCAGCAGCTTATTCGGGACAGGGATACCCGGGGAGCTGTTTTTT
cdr3_aa: CASSLFGTGIPGELFF

clone_size: NA
d_call: NA
cdr3_length: 14
j_call: TRBJ2-5
v_call: TRBV7-2
cdr3_nt: TGTGCCAGCAGCCCCCTGGCCTACCAAGAGACCCAGTACTTC
cdr3_aa: CASSPLAYQETQYF

clone_size: NA
d_call: NA
cdr3_length: 14
j_call: TRBJ2-7
v_call: TRBV5-1
cdr3_nt: TGCGCCAGCAGCTTGCGAGCAGGTACCTACGAGCAGTACTTC
cdr3_aa: CASSLRAGTYEQYF

clone_size: NA
d_call: TRBD2
cdr3_length: 16
j_call: TRBJ2-2
v_call: TRBV10-3
cdr3_nt: TGTGCCATCAAAGCCCTAGCGGCAGCGAACACCGGGGAGCTGTTTTTT
cdr3_aa: CAIKALAAANTGELFF

clone_size: NA
d_call: NA
cdr3_length: 11
j_call: TRBJ2-2
v_call: TRBV2
cdr3_nt: TGTGCCAGCAGTCTGTCCGGGGAGCTGTTTTTT
cdr3_aa: CASSLSGELFF

clone_size: NA
d_call: TRBD1
cdr3_length: 16
j_call: TRBJ2-7
v_call: TRBV7-9
cdr3_nt: TGTGCCAGCAGCTTGGGGCTAGGGGACAGGGTCTACGAGCAGTACTTC
cdr3_aa: CASSLGLGDRVYEQYF

clone_size: NA
d_call: NA
cdr3_length: 14
j_call: TRBJ2-3
v_call: TRBV5-1
cdr3_nt: TGCGCCAGCAGCTTGGGGGGCCGTTATGATACGCAGTATTTT
cdr3_aa: CASSLGGRYDTQYF

clone_size: NA
d_call: TRBD2
cdr3_length: 16
j_call: TRBJ2-7
v_call: TRBV10-3
cdr3_nt: TGTGCCATCAGTGACGCTAGCGGGAGAATCTCCTACGAGCAGTACTTC
cdr3_aa: CAISDASGRISYEQYF

clone_size: few
d_call: NA
cdr3_length: 14
j_call: TRBJ2-3
v_call: TRBV27
cdr3_nt: TGTGCCAGCAGTTTACGACTAGGAAAGGATACGCAGTATTTT
cdr3_aa: CASSLRLGKDTQYF

clone_size: NA
d_call: NA
cdr3_length: 14
j_call: TRBJ1-2
v_call: TRBV5-5
cdr3_nt: TGTGCCAGCAGAGTGTCGAGGGAAGGATATGGCTACACCTTC
cdr3_aa: CASRVSREGYGYTF

clone_size: NA
d_call: NA
cdr3_length: 12
j_call: TRBJ2-7
v_call: TRBV6-6
cdr3_nt: TGTGCCAGCACCACCGGGGCCTACGAGCAGTACTTC
cdr3_aa: CASTTGAYEQYF

clone_size: NA
d_call: TRBD2
cdr3_length: 18
j_call: TRBJ2-1
v_call: TRBV15
cdr3_nt: TGTGCCACCAGCAGAGATCTTACTAGCGGGGTTGTCTACAATGAGCAGTTCTTC
cdr3_aa: CATSRDLTSGVVYNEQFF

clone_size: NA
d_call: NA
cdr3_length: 16
j_call: TRBJ1-2
v_call: TRBV5-1
cdr3_nt: TGCGCCAGCGGTCTGGATCTCGATGGCAGGGCGTCAGGCTACACCTTC
cdr3_aa: CASGLDLDGRASGYTF

clone_size: few
d_call: TRBD2
cdr3_length: 16
j_call: TRBJ2-1
v_call: TRBV19
cdr3_nt: TGTGCCAGTAGTATTCTAGCGGGAGATACCTACAATGAGCAGTTCTTC
cdr3_aa: CASSILAGDTYNEQFF

clone_size: NA
d_call: NA
cdr3_length: 14
j_call: TRBJ2-2
v_call: TRBV24-1
cdr3_nt: TGTGCCACCAGTGACCCAGGGGACACCGGGGAGCTGTTTTTT
cdr3_aa: CATSDPGDTGELFF

clone_size: NA
d_call: TRBD2
cdr3_length: 17
j_call: TRBJ2-2
v_call: TRBV3-1/TRBV3-2
cdr3_nt: TGTGCCAGCAGCCTTGGGGCTAGCGGGAGGAACACCGGGGAGCTGTTTTTT
cdr3_aa: CASSLGASGRNTGELFF

clone_size: NA
d_call: NA
cdr3_length: 15
j_call: TRBJ1-2
v_call: TRBV25-1
cdr3_nt: TGTGCCAGCAGTGCTAGACAGGCGGAACCTAGAGGCTACACCTTC
cdr3_aa: CASSARQAEPRGYTF

clone_size: NA
d_call: NA
cdr3_length: 14
j_call: TRBJ1-2
v_call: TRBV5-4
cdr3_nt: TGTGCCAGCAGCCCGCGCGGACAGAACTATGGCTACACCTTC
cdr3_aa: CASSPRGQNYGYTF

clone_size: once
d_call: NA
cdr3_length: 12
j_call: TRBJ1-1
v_call: TRBV2
cdr3_nt: TGTGCCAGCAGTGAAGGGCTAGTGCGCGCTTTCTTT
cdr3_aa: CASSEGLVRAFF

clone_size: NA
d_call: NA
cdr3_length: 15
j_call: TRBJ1-2
v_call: TRBV4-3
cdr3_nt: TGCGCCAGCAGCCAAGATCTAACAGTGAACTATGGCTACACCTTC
cdr3_aa: CASSQDLTVNYGYTF

clone_size: NA
d_call: NA
cdr3_length: 13
j_call: TRBJ2-7
v_call: TRBV27
cdr3_nt: TGTGCCAGCAGTTTACGCGGGCCCTACGAGCAGTACTTC
cdr3_aa: CASSLRGPYEQYF

clone_size: few
d_call: NA
cdr3_length: 16
j_call: TRBJ1-6
v_call: TRBV7-9
cdr3_nt: TGTGCCAGCACCCCCCTGGGCACCCCTTATAATTCACCCCTCCACTTT
cdr3_aa: CASTPLGTPYNSPLHF

clone_size: NA
d_call: TRBD1
cdr3_length: 14
j_call: TRBJ1-4
v_call: TRBV11-2
cdr3_nt: TGTGCCAGCAGCGACAGGGGAGGCCGTGAAAAACTGTTTTTT
cdr3_aa: CASSDRGGREKLFF

clone_size: NA
d_call: TRBD1
cdr3_length: 15
j_call: TRBJ1-1
v_call: TRBV3-1/TRBV3-2
cdr3_nt: TGTGCCAGCAGCCAGGGACAGGTGATGAACACTGAAGCTTTCTTT
cdr3_aa: CASSQGQVMNTEAFF

clone_size: NA
d_call: TRBD1
cdr3_length: 16
j_call: TRBJ1-6
v_call: TRBV5-6
cdr3_nt: TGTGCCAGCAGCTCAAATGACAGGGGGAGGAATTCACCCCTCCACTTT
cdr3_aa: CASSSNDRGRNSPLHF

clone_size: few
d_call: NA
cdr3_length: 13
j_call: TRBJ1-5
v_call: TRBV7-8
cdr3_nt: TGTGCCAGCAGCTTATCCCTCAATCAGCCCCAGCATTTT
cdr3_aa: CASSLSLNQPQHF

clone_size: NA
d_call: NA
cdr3_length: 12
j_call: TRBJ1-4
v_call: TRBV6-5
cdr3_nt: TGTGCCAGCAGCCGACAGAATGAAAAACTGTTTTTT
cdr3_aa: CASSRQNEKLFF

clone_size: few
d_call: TRBD1
cdr3_length: 15
j_call: TRBJ2-7
v_call: TRBV2
cdr3_nt: TGTGCCAGCAGTGGGGACAGGGAGAGCTCCTACGAGCAGTACTTC
cdr3_aa: CASSGDRESSYEQYF

clone_size: NA
d_call: TRBD2
cdr3_length: 14
j_call: TRBJ2-7
v_call: TRBV27
cdr3_nt: TGTGCCAGCAGTATAATAGCGGGCTCCTACGAGCAGTACTTC
cdr3_aa: CASSIIAGSYEQYF

clone_size: NA
d_call: NA
cdr3_length: 15
j_call: TRBJ2-2
v_call: TRBV7-9
cdr3_nt: TGTGCCAGCAGCTTAGATTGGGGGCACACCGGGGAGCTGTTTTTT
cdr3_aa: CASSLDWGHTGELFF

clone_size: NA
d_call: TRBD1
cdr3_length: 13
j_call: TRBJ2-3
v_call: TRBV19
cdr3_nt: TGTGCCAGTAGAGACAGGGCCACAGATACGCAGTATTTT
cdr3_aa: CASRDRATDTQYF